A selection of T cell receptor beta chains follows, all from one sample in a study of spatial heterogeneity in lung cancer. TCRdb analysed the 5' RACE reads with MiXCR anew, one entry per CDR3 protein. The table shows under 80,000 distinct CDR3 sequences, with approximately 6% occurring only once. This sample comprised PBMCs, obtained at surgery. The receptors were gathered from a female donor with early-stage non-small cell lung cancer. CDR3s include the opening cysteine and the closing phenylalanine or tryptophan. Each record gives: clone size, D gene, V gene, J gene, CDR3 DNA, CDR3 protein. A D gene is named only where the DNA matches it firmly. The listing skips clone size in some rows; elsewhere it reads once, few, many or a size class.

>few|.|TRBV9|TRBJ1-2
TGTGCCAGCAGCGTACAGGGTTTAGACTATGGCTACACCTTC
CASSVQGLDYGYTF
>many|TRBD2|TRBV7-9|TRBJ2-2
TGTGCCAGCAGCTTGGGCGGGAGGGCCGCCGGGGAGCTGTTTTTT
CASSLGGRAAGELFF
>many|TRBD1|TRBV7-9|TRBJ1-2
TGTGCCAGCAGCCCTGTAGGGACAGGGAGTGGCTACACCTTC
CASSPVGTGSGYTF
>.|.|TRBV5-4|TRBJ2-7
TGTGCCAGCAGCAATGGACAGCGAAGCTCCTACGAGCAGTACTTC
CASSNGQRSSYEQYF
>many|.|TRBV6-6|TRBJ1-4
TGTGCCAGCAGAGGCCGGGACGGACCTAATGAAAAACTGTTTTTT
CASRGRDGPNEKLFF
>.|TRBD1|TRBV6-5|TRBJ1-5
TGTGCCAGCAGCAGAGGGACAGGGGCGACTAGCAATCAGCCCCAGCATTTT
CASSRGTGATSNQPQHF
>few|TRBD1|TRBV9|TRBJ1-4
TGTGCCAGCAGCGTTGGGACAGTCCCTTTTGGTGAAAAACTGTTTTTT
CASSVGTVPFGEKLFF
>many|.|TRBV7-6|TRBJ1-2
TGTGCCAGCAGCTTAGTACAGGCCCAAGGTGGCTACACCTTC
CASSLVQAQGGYTF
>few|.|TRBV3-1|TRBJ1-1
TGTGCCAGCAGCCCAAGGGCGGACGGGGGAACTGAAGCTTTCTTT
CASSPRADGGTEAFF
>.|TRBD1|TRBV7-9|TRBJ2-5
TGTGCCAGCAGCCCCGGACAGGGTAAAGAGACCCAGTACTTC
CASSPGQGKETQYF
>many|.|TRBV28|TRBJ2-2
TGTGCCAGCAGTGCTCTTAGGGTATCTAGTACCGGGGAGCTGTTTTTT
CASSALRVSSTGELFF
>many|.|TRBV7-3|TRBJ1-1
TGTGCCAGCAGCTTTGGCAGGAACACTGAAGCTTTCTTT
CASSFGRNTEAFF
>many|TRBD2|TRBV20-1|TRBJ2-1
TGCAGTGCTAGAGGGCCTAGCGGGGGTCCTGATGAGCAGTTCTTC
CSARGPSGGPDEQFF
>.|TRBD2|TRBV13|TRBJ2-3
TGTGCCAGCAGCTTAGGAGGGACTAGCGGGGGTCCGGATACGCAGTATTTT
CASSLGGTSGGPDTQYF
>many|TRBD1|TRBV27|TRBJ2-5
TGTGCCAGCAGTTTATGGGACAGGGATGGAATCCAGTACTTC
CASSLWDRDGIQYF
>many|TRBD1|TRBV6-5|TRBJ2-1
TGTGCCAGTAAGGGACAGTCCTACAATGAGCAGTTCTTC
CASKGQSYNEQFF
>.|.|TRBV3-1|TRBJ1-5
TGTGCCAGCAGCCAGTTGCTAACCTGGGCCCCAGCGCATTTT
CASSQLLTWAPAHF
>.|.|TRBV29-1|TRBJ2-6
TGCAGCGTGGCAGGGGATGGGGCCAACGTCCTGACTTTC
CSVAGDGANVLTF
>.|.|TRBV7-4|TRBJ2-2
TGTGCCAGCAGCTTAATATCAGCCCTGAACACCGGGGAGCTGTTTTTT
CASSLISALNTGELFF
>few|.|TRBV7-9|TRBJ1-2
TGTGCCAGCAGCTTAGGGGGAGCCTATGGCTACACCTTC
CASSLGGAYGYTF
>few|.|TRBV7-9|TRBJ1-4
TGTGCCAGCAGCGCAGGCAGGGGATTAAGTGAAAAACTGTTTTTT
CASSAGRGLSEKLFF
>few|.|TRBV10-3|TRBJ2-5
TGTGCCACCAAAACAGGACTCAACCCGGGGGAGACCCAGTACTTC
CATKTGLNPGETQYF
>many|.|TRBV5-1|TRBJ1-6
TGCGCCAGCAGCTCTTCGGGGCGCGGGAATTCACCCCTCCACTTT
CASSSSGRGNSPLHF
>medium-sized|.|TRBV7-2|TRBJ2-2
TGTGCCAGCAGCTTACTGGGTCCGACGAACACCGGGGAGCTGTTTTTT
CASSLLGPTNTGELFF
>.|TRBD2|TRBV20-1|TRBJ2-3
TGCAGTGCTAGAGTCCTCAGCGGGAGGTCCCCAGATACGCAGTATTTT
CSARVLSGRSPDTQYF
>.|.|TRBV11-2|TRBJ1-5
TGTGCCAGCAGCCCCGGAAGGGGAAATCAGCCCCAGCATTTT
CASSPGRGNQPQHF
>many|.|TRBV24-1|TRBJ2-3
TGTGCCACCAGTGATCCGGGGGCCTACTCTGACACAGATACGCAGTATTTT
CATSDPGAYSDTDTQYF
>.|TRBD1|TRBV2|TRBJ1-4
TGTGCCAGCAGAGGGGACAGAACTAATGAAAAACTGTTTTTT
CASRGDRTNEKLFF
>many|TRBD2|TRBV19|TRBJ2-2
TGTGCCAGTAGTATACTAGCGGGGGGCTATGTCACCGGGGAGCTGTTTTTT
CASSILAGGYVTGELFF
>many|TRBD2|TRBV29-1|TRBJ2-2
TGCAGCGTTGATCCGGGGCGGGGGGCCACCGGGGAGCTGTTTTTT
CSVDPGRGATGELFF
>many|TRBD2|TRBV20-1|TRBJ2-7
TGCAGTGCTAGAGAACCTAGCGGTTCCTACGAGCAGTACTTC
CSAREPSGSYEQYF
>.|.|TRBV2|TRBJ2-3
TGTGCCAGCAGACGGAGCCCGAGCAGGACACCCCGCACAGATACGCAGTATTTT
CASRRSPSRTPRTDTQYF
>many|TRBD2|TRBV20-1|TRBJ2-7
TGCAGTGCTCCCCGACTAGCTGCTGGCGAGCAGTACTTC
CSAPRLAAGEQYF
>many|TRBD2|TRBV4-1|TRBJ2-2
TGCGCCAGCAGCCAAGAACCGGGACTAGCGGGGGATTCGAACACCGGGGAGCTGTTTTTT
CASSQEPGLAGDSNTGELFF